The clone carrying this T cell receptor beta chain came up once. Its target is unknown. TCRdb's table, derived via immunoSEQ multiplex PCR, lists solely in-frame clones and lacks some. The sample shows some 77,000 clones, around 92% of them seen only once. This sample was included in a study of OX40 agonist ivuxolimab in advanced cancers. Looking at the study overall: A mean age of around 66 years, range about 20 to 85, was recorded, and approximately 80% were male.

Findings of the study overall: The antigen specificity of the peripheral T cells (those that were expanded) was not determined. CD4+ and CD8+ blood T cells expanded clonally by week 6 at 0.1 to 3.0 mg/kg. Researchers report that CD8+ T cells had, on average, more expanded clones than CD4+.

The CDR3 consists of 14 residues. The V end was cut by 6 bases, the J end by 2 bases, with 14 bases between. From germline, CDR1 is SNHLY and CDR2 FYNNEI. The receptor was derived from an adult with an advanced solid tumor such as melanoma, head and neck, liver or kidney cancer. This sample comprised CD4+ or CD8+ T cells sorted from blood, obtained in a trial of the OX40 agonist ivuxolimab. V is TRBV2 and J is TRBJ2-7; D unresolved. The chain's CDR3 is CASSPTPVTYEQYF. As DNA, the CDR3 is TGTGCCAGCAGCCCCACCCCCGTAACCTACGAGCAGTACTTC. The variable domain in full, completed from reference TRBV2 and TRBJ2-7, reads EPEVTQTPSHQVTQMGQEVILRCVPISNHLYFYWYRQILGQKVEFLVSFYNNEISEKSEIFDDQFSVERPDGSNFTLKIRSTKLEDSAMYFCASSPTPVTYEQYFGPGTRLTVT.